A single TCR beta chain is shown here with its context. Trimming at V came to 4 bases and at J to 4 bases, leaving 13 bases not matched to a gene. This CDR3 has 16 residues. CDR1 and CDR2 (germline): SNHLY, FYNNEI. The sample comes from a study of blood T cell repertoires in COVID-19. Authors' analysis steps: Estimation of nucleated cell counts relied on the amplification of reference gene primers. Measured with immunoSEQ multiplex PCR; TCRdb has only the in-frame clones, and not every one. V and J calls and clone size come straight from that table; D and trimming were deduced from the DNA. The sample has approximately 190,000 clones, about four fifths seen once.

The sample taken for sequencing was peripheral blood. The chain uses TRBV2 and TRBJ2-7, with 7 bases aligning to TRBD2. The TCR sequence derives from a woman aged 40 to 55 with acute or convalescent COVID-19. CDR3 loop: CASSVSPRDYDYEQYF. As DNA, the CDR3 is TGTGCCAGCAGTGTTTCACCCCGGGACTATGATTACGAGCAGTACTTC.